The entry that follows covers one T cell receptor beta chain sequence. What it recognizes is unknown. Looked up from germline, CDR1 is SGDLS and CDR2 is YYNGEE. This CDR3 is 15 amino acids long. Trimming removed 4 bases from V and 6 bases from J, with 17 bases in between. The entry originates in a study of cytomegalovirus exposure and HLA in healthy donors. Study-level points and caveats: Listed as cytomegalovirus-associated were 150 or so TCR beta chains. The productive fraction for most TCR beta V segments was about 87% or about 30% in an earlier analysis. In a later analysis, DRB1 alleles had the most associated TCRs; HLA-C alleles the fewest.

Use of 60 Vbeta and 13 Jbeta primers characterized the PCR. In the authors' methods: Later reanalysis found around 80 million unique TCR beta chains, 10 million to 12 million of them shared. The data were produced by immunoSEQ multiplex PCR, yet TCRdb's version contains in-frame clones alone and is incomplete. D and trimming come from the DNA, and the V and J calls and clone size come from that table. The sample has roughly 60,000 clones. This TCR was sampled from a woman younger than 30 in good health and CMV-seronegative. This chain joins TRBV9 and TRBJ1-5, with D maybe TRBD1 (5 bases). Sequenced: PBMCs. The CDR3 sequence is CASSSGGGMGQPQHF. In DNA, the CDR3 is TGTGCCAGCAGCTCGGGTGGGGGGATGGGTCAGCCCCAGCATTTT.